This T cell receptor (beta chain) emerged from a study of T cell repertoires in cytomegalovirus infection. Study background: Based on public TCR beta signatures, there were indications of CMV infection and of a matching HLA type.

General study points: HLA-C-restricted CMV clonotypes gave the most frequent clonotype in two of eight donors.

This clonotype was detected many times. Its antigen is undetermined. Trimming left V 3 bases short and J 7 bases short, with 9 bases between. In germline, CDR1 is SEHNR, CDR2 FQNEAQ (reference sequence). The CDR3 loop spans 13 amino acids. TCRdb reanalysed the reads using MiXCR and keeps one entry per CDR3 protein. The sample has hundreds of thousands of distinct CDR3 sequences; around 9.5% are singletons. The sequence was obtained from a human donor in good health (CMV status not recorded). Some clones in this sample may be carry-over from other donors' samples. The specimen was PBMCs. This chain connects TRBV7-9 to TRBJ1-4; the D gene is possibly TRBD1 (6 bases). CDR3 sequence (DNA): TGTGCCAGCAGCTTCGGGGGCCGTGAAAAACTGTTTTTT. This codes for CASSFGGREKLFF.